This T cell receptor beta chain was observed in a study of CD8 T cells in ankylosing spondylitis. This clonotype was counted a few times. No antigen is known for it. Generation of TCR beta libraries employed quantitative 5'-RACE incorporating molecular barcodes. TCRdb reprocessed the 5' RACE reads via MiXCR and lists one record per CDR3 protein. The sample holds some 350,000 distinct CDR3 sequences, 14% to 15% seen once. The V gene's germline CDR1 is DFQATT and CDR2 SNEGSKA (reference sequence). The CDR3 totals 14 residues. The V segment lost 0 bases and the J segment 2 bases; nucleotides outside the gene matches: 3. Study findings and constraints: Enrichment of disease-linked clones was reportedly significant in matched ankylosing spondylitis synovial fluid. Disease-linked clones displayed a CD8+ phenotype and appeared relatively rarely in peripheral blood. Reactive arthritis synovial fluid and blood previously showed some of these motif variants.

The rearrangement uses TRBV20-1 and TRBJ1-2; 7 nucleotides align to TRBD1. What was sequenced was blood, either unsorted or a sorted T cell fraction (not recorded which). The TCR was taken from a male donor with ankylosing spondylitis or in good health (not recorded which). In DNA, the CDR3 is TGCAGTGCTAGAGATCCGGACAGGAACTATGGCTACACCTTC. It translates to CSARDPDRNYGYTF.